Following are 4 T cell receptor beta chains from one sample sequenced in a study of blood T cell repertoires in COVID-19. TCRdb's copy holds only in-frame clones and misses some; the assay was immunoSEQ multiplex PCR. The table has under 200,000 clones, around 80% seen once; the top ten hold approximately 18%. Sequences were obtained from peripheral blood. The receptors were gathered from a woman in her 70s who had recovered from COVID-19.

This clone was seen a few times. The chain has TRBV7-2 and TRBJ2-4; TRBD1 is a possible D gene (6 bases). V lost 5 bases, J lost 15 bases, and 20 bases lay in between. From germline, CDR1 is SGHTA and CDR2 FQGNSA. The CDR3 consists of 13 residues. CDR3 sequence: CASSPGGPTIRYF. The CDR3 DNA sequence: TGTGCCAGCAGCCCTGGGGGCCCCACGATAAGGTACTTC.

The chain joins TRBV4-1 to TRBJ2-3; possible D gene TRBD1, 5 bases. V dropped 4 bases and J dropped 4 bases, with 15 bases sitting between them. The germline CDR1 and CDR2 sequences are MGHRA and YSYEKL. CDR3 length: 15 amino acids. CDR3 region: CASSPIARGPDTQYF. The CDR3, as DNA: TGCGCCAGCAGCCCGATAGCAAGGGGCCCAGATACGCAGTATTTT.

The V gene is TRBV5-1, the J gene TRBJ2-3; 7 nucleotides line up with TRBD2. Germline V gene lookup returns CDR1 SGHRS and CDR2 YFSETQ. The CDR3 length is 15 residues. The J segment lost 6 bases and the V segment lost 4 bases, leaving 11 bases of the junction unmatched. The CDR3 sequence is CASSPGAGESDTQYF. The CDR3 nucleotides are TGCGCCAGCAGCCCCGGCGCGGGAGAGTCTGATACGCAGTATTTT.

The chain links TRBV19 to TRBJ1-2; 7 nucleotides agree with TRBD1. This CDR3 has 17 residues. J was trimmed by 4 bases and V by 3 bases; bases with no gene match: 14. Germline CDR1 is LNHDA and CDR2 is SQIVND (reference sequence). DNA of the CDR3: TGTGCCAGTAGTATCGTGCCCCCAGCGGACAGGCTCTATGGCTACACCTTC. This gives the protein CASSIVPPADRLYGYTF.